The 27 T cell receptor beta chains below come from one sample, sequenced in a study of breast tumors, draining lymph nodes, adjacent tissues. MiXCR, applied by TCRdb to the multiplex PCR reads, yields one record per CDR3 protein. The table includes 170,000 or so distinct CDR3 sequences, 25% to 40% detected once. Samples came from axillary lymph nodes draining the breast cancer. Sequenced sample: axillary lymph node tissue. All receptors come from a female donor with breast cancer. Some clones in this sample may be carry-over from other donors' samples.

The sample holds many counts of this clonotype. The CDR3 is CASSPPISFGYTF. The CDR3 DNA follows: TGTGCCAGCTCACCACCGATTTCCTTCGGCTACACCTTC. V usage is TRBV18 and J usage is TRBJ1-2; D gene unclear. CDR1 and CDR2 (germline): KGHSH, LQKENI. V lost 0 bases and J lost 8, with 10 bases in between. The CDR3 sequence is 13 residues long.

At least ten counts were recorded for this clonotype. The chain joins TRBV9 to TRBJ2-5, with D maybe TRBD1 (6 bases). With 0 bases removed from V and 3 bases from J, the gap between germline ends came to 9 bases. CDR3 length: 14 amino acids. Germline assignment: CDR1 SGDLS and CDR2 YYNGEE. The CDR3 bases are TGTGCCAGCAGCGTAGCGACAGGAGAAGAGACCCAGTACTTC. The encoded protein is CASSVATGEETQYF.

This clonotype has a count of ten or more. J is TRBJ2-5 and V is TRBV11-3, with D maybe TRBD2 (6 bases). The germline V and J ends were trimmed by 6 bases and 5 bases, with 19 bases remaining between them. CDR3 length: 15 residues. Germline lookup yields CDR1 SGHNT and CDR2 YENEEA. For the CDR3, the DNA is TGTGCCAGCAGTTTGGAGGGGCAGTCCTGGGAGACCCAGTACTTC. Amino acid sequence: CASSLEGQSWETQYF. The full variable domain, rest sourced from reference TRBV11-3 and TRBJ2-5, is EAGVVQSPRYKIIEKKQPVAFWCNPISGHNTLYWYLQNLGQGPELLIRYENEEAVDDSQLPKDRFSAERLKGVDSTLKIQPAELGDSAVYLCASSLEGQSWETQYFGPGTRLLVL.

This clonotype has ten or more counts. The chain combines TRBV20-1 with TRBJ2-5, with D perhaps assigned TRBD1 or TRBD2 (6 bases each). V lost 6 bases, J lost 4 bases, and 18 bases lay in between. This CDR3 has 14 residues. CDR1 and CDR2 from the germline V gene are DFQATT and SNEGSKA (reference sequence). The CDR3 sequence: CSAGPGGSGETQYF. In nucleotides, the CDR3 is TGCAGTGCGGGCCCCGGGGGCTCAGGAGAGACCCAGTACTTC.

CDR3 protein: CASSVGGNGNQPQYF. The CDR3 coding sequence is TGCGCCAGCAGCGTAGGAGGGAACGGAAATCAGCCCCAGTACTTC. The chain links TRBV5-1 to TRBJ2-5; tentatively, D is TRBD2 (6 bases). The germline V gene has CDR1 SGHRS and CDR2 YFSETQ. The CDR3 totals 15 residues. V was cut by 4 bases and J by 9 bases, with 22 bases left in between.

This clonotype has just one count. V is TRBV7-2 and J is TRBJ1-1; D gene ambiguous. The germline V gene encodes CDR1 SGHTA and CDR2 FQGNSA. V was pared by 4 bases and J by 2 bases, with 5 bases between. This CDR3 comprises 12 residues. CDR3 in DNA: TGTGCCAGCAGCTCGTTTAACACTGAAGCTTTCTTT. This codes for CASSSFNTEAFF.

Many counts were recorded for this clonotype. The chain uses TRBV7-2 and TRBJ2-2; a weak D match, TRBD2 (7 bases). V was cut by 5 bases and J by 0 bases, with 10 bases left in between. CDR1 is SGHTA and CDR2 is FQGNSA in the germline V gene. This CDR3 is built from 15 residues. In DNA form, the CDR3 reads TGTGCCAGCAGCAGGGGGGGAACGAACACCGGGGAGCTGTTTTTT. This sequence encodes CASSRGGTNTGELFF.

Ten or more counts support this clonotype. With a much larger clone just one base away, this may be a read error. V usage is TRBV7-8 and J usage is TRBJ2-7; 7 bases are shared with TRBD2. The CDR3 contains 14 residues. CDR1 is SGHVS, CDR2 FQNEAQ, per germline. CDR3 coding DNA: TGTGCCAGCAGCTTAGCTCGCAGGGACTACAAGCAGTACTTC. It yields the protein CASSLARRDYKQYF.

This clonotype came up many times. The chain is built from TRBV7-8 and TRBJ1-5; 7 bases align to TRBD1. The CDR3 totals 15 residues. The germline V gene encodes CDR1 SGHVS and CDR2 FQNEAQ. Germline trimming cut 1 base from V and 5 bases from J; bases unmatched to any gene: 5. CDR3 in DNA: TGTGCCAGCAGCTTAGAACAGGGGAACTATCAGCCCCAGCATTTT. Residues: CASSLEQGNYQPQHF.

Notes on this clonotype: Relative to the germline gene, one junction end is altered; a read error may explain this. This chain joins TRBV25-1 and TRBJ1-2; D is perhaps TRBD1 (5 bases). Germline loops: CDR1 MGHDK, CDR2 SYGVNS. This CDR3 comprises 13 residues. CDR3 in amino acids: CAGRRGINYGYTF. The DNA of the CDR3 is TGTGCCGGCAGGCGGGGGATAAACTATGGCTACACCTTC.

At least ten counts were recorded for this clonotype. This sequence joins TRBV20-1 and TRBJ1-2; the D gene is possibly TRBD1 (6 bases). V gave up 5 bases and J gave up 8 bases, with 24 bases separating them. This CDR3 comprises 15 residues. Germline-derived CDR1 and CDR2 are DFQATT and SNEGSKA (reference sequence). The DNA of the CDR3 is TGCAGTGCTCTACAGGGCGATTCTTGGTTGGGAGGCTACACCTTC. As protein: CSALQGDSWLGGYTF.

The rearrangement links TRBV10-3 to TRBJ1-1; D gene unclear. The V end was cut by 0 bases, the J end by 1 base, with 12 bases between. Germline V gene data show CDR1 as ENHRY and CDR2 as SYGVKD. The CDR3 spans 16 residues. CDR3 protein: CAISESYTVGNTEAFF. The CDR3 coding sequence is TGTGCCATCAGTGAGTCGTATACGGTGGGGAACACTGAAGCTTTCTTT.

There are many counts of this clonotype. A much larger clone lies a single base off, so this may be a read error. The genes are TRBV20-1 and TRBJ1-6; D gene ambiguous. CDR1 DFQATT and CDR2 SNEGSKA come from the germline V gene (reference sequence). The V gene lost 1 base and the J gene lost 9 bases, with 19 bases spanning the gap. The CDR3 covers 16 residues. Written as DNA, the CDR3 is TGCAGTGCTAGAGTCTCCTCGAATATCGCCGGTTCACCCCTCCACTTT. It encodes CSARVSSNIAGSPLHF.

This clonotype was counted ten times or more. The rearrangement links TRBV10-3 to TRBJ2-7; D unresolved. Trimming took 0 bases from V and 7 from J, leaving 4 bases between them. The CDR3 sequence is 11 residues long. Germline V gene sequence: CDR1 ENHRY, CDR2 SYGVKD. The CDR3 DNA sequence: TGTGCCATCAGTGAGTCAAGGGAGCAGTACTTC. It codes for CAISESREQYF.

This clonotype has a count of ten or more. The chain combines TRBV15 with TRBJ2-7; weak D call: TRBD2 (5 bases). Germline assignment: CDR1 LNHNV and CDR2 YYDKDF (reference sequence). V was pared by 1 base and J by 0 bases, with 10 bases between. This CDR3 region has 15 residues. CDR3 amino acids: CATSRVVGLSYEQYF. CDR3 DNA: TGTGCCACCAGCAGAGTGGTCGGACTCTCCTACGAGCAGTACTTC. The full variable domain, in which reference TRBV15 and TRBJ2-7 provide the parts outside the CDR3, is DAMVIQNPRYQVTQFGKPVTLSCSQTLNHNVMYWYQQKSSQAPKLLFHYYDKDFNNEADTPDNFQSRRPNTSFCFLDIRSPGLGDTAMYLCATSRVVGLSYEQYFGPGTRLTVT.

In its sample, this clonotype was seen once. Its ends do not fully match the called genes, so a read error is possible. This chain joins TRBV7-2 and TRBJ1-5; 9 positions match TRBD1. Germline V CDR1 and CDR2: SGHTA, FQGNSA. The CDR3 runs to 16 residues. The CDR3 loop reads CASSPTGGDGKQPQHF. The CDR3, as DNA: TGTGCCAGCAGCCCTACAGGGGGCGATGGCAAGCAGCCCCAGCATTTT. The whole variable domain, filled in from reference TRBV7-2 and TRBJ1-5, reads GAGVSQSPSNKVTEKGKDVELRCDPISGHTALYWYRQSLGQGLEFLIYFQGNSAPDKSGLPSDRFSAERTGGSVSTLTIQRTQQEDSAVYLCASSPTGGDGKQPQHFGDGTRLSIL.

With regard to this clonotype: At one boundary the junction diverges from the germline segment, which might be a read error. This sequence joins TRBV20-1 and TRBJ2-2; tentative D call: TRBD2 (5 bases). Germline CDR1 reads DFQATT; CDR2 reads SNEGSKA (reference sequence). This CDR3 has 13 amino acids. The CDR3 DNA follows: TGCAGTGCTAAACCGGACCTGGTCGGGGAGCTGCTTTTT. This gives the protein CSAKPDLVGELLF.

The rearrangement links TRBV30 to TRBJ2-3; 11 bases fit TRBD2. CDR1 and CDR2 (germline): GTSNPN, SVGIG (reference sequence). With 3 bases clipped from V and 6 bases from J, the junction kept 11 bases outside the gene matches. The CDR3 has 16 amino acids. The CDR3 sequence: CAWSPGVAGGPDTQYF. CDR3 sequence (DNA): TGTGCCTGGAGCCCGGGGGTAGCGGGAGGGCCCGATACGCAGTATTTT.

Notes on this clonotype: Because it lacks the conserved phenylalanine or tryptophan at the end, this CDR3 is likely a read error. This rearrangement joins TRBV6-6 to TRBJ1-2; TRBD1 aligns across 8 bases. Germline V gives CDR1 MNHNY, CDR2 SVGAGI (reference sequence). CDR3 length: 17 residues. The CDR3, as DNA: TGTGCCAGCAGTCACTCGGACAGGGCTCCTTTCAACTATGGCTACACCCTC. Its translation is CASSHSDRAPFNYGYTL.

As for this clonotype: Being one base from a much bigger clone, this may be a read error. The V and J genes are TRBV11-3 and TRBJ2-3; no clear D gene. The V gene's germline CDR1 is SGHNT and CDR2 YENEEA. Between the trimmed V and J ends, which lost 0 bases and 14 bases, there was a span of 18 bases. This CDR3 has 14 residues. CDR3: CASSLDLFGIGRYF. CDR3 nucleotides: TGTGCCAGCAGCTTAGATCTTTTTGGGATCGGGCGGTATTTT.

This clonotype was recorded at least ten times. The chain combines TRBV20-1 with TRBJ2-3; 8 positions match TRBD2. CDR3 length equals 17 residues. V was clipped by 5 bases and J by 4 bases; unmatched bases: 17. Germline CDR1 is DFQATT and CDR2 is SNEGSKA (reference sequence). CDR3 amino acids: CSASPPPRGGIADTQYF. As DNA, the CDR3 is TGCAGTGCTTCCCCCCCCCCACGGGGGGGCATCGCAGATACGCAGTATTTT.

In its sample, this clonotype was seen many times. The chain couples TRBV10-1 to TRBJ2-1; 8 nucleotides line up with TRBD2. J gave up 13 bases and V 2 bases, and 7 bases lay outside the gene matches. The germline V gene encodes CDR1 WNHNN and CDR2 SYGVQD (reference sequence). The CDR3 loop spans 13 amino acids. The CDR3 nucleotides are TGCGCCAGCAGTGAGACGGGGGGGGGGAGCCAGTTCTTC. Its protein product is CASSETGGGSQFF.

This clonotype was counted ten times or more. This chain joins TRBV7-9 and TRBJ1-2; D may be TRBD1 (6 bases). Trimming removed 3 bases from V and 6 bases from J, with 14 bases in between. CDR1 is SEHNR and CDR2 is FQNEAQ in the germline V gene (reference sequence). This CDR3 contains 14 residues. The CDR3 region is CASSLQQGKHGYTF. DNA for the CDR3: TGTGCCAGCAGCTTGCAACAGGGAAAACATGGCTACACCTTC.

This rearrangement joins TRBV7-9 to TRBJ1-6, with 7 bases identical to TRBD1. The V gene's germline CDR1 is SEHNR and CDR2 FQNEAQ (reference sequence). The CDR3 is 14 amino acids. Losses at the gene ends were 4 bases for V and 7 bases for J; bases not matched to a gene: 4. The CDR3 DNA is TGTGCCAGCAGCTCCTCGGACAGGAATTCACCCCTCCACTTT. It encodes CASSSSDRNSPLHF. The full variable domain, with the rest looked up from reference TRBV7-9 and TRBJ1-6, is DTGVSQNPRHKITKRGQNVTFRCDPISEHNRLYWYRQTLGQGPEFLTYFQNEAQLEKSRLLSDRFSAERPKGSFSTLEIQRTEQGDSAMYLCASSSSDRNSPLHFGNGTRLTVT.

This clonotype has only a few counts. A much bigger clone sits one base away, suggesting this may be a read error. V is TRBV7-3 and J is TRBJ1-2; 7 bases match TRBD1. The V gene's germline CDR1 is SGHTA and CDR2 FQGTGA. CDR3 length: 15 residues. As DNA, the CDR3 is TGTGCCAGCAGCAACCCGTCGACAGGGAGCTATGGCTACCCCTTC. Protein sequence: CASSNPSTGSYGYPF.

Ten or more counts support this clonotype. The chain is built from TRBV2 and TRBJ2-3, with 11 bases identical to TRBD2. CDR1 and CDR2 (germline): SNHLY, FYNNEI. The length of the CDR3 is 17 residues. V shed 7 bases and J 1 base; nucleotides not matched to a gene: 10. DNA of the CDR3: TGTGCCAGCACCGATACCCTACTAGCGGGAGGCACAGATACGCAGTATTTT. It is translated as CASTDTLLAGGTDTQYF.

In its sample, this clonotype was seen a few times. The gene calls are TRBV9 and TRBJ1-1, with 7 nucleotides matching TRBD1. After removal of 3 bases from V and 10 bases from J, the junction contained 6 bases not matched to a gene. Germline V CDR1 and CDR2: SGDLS, YYNGEE. This CDR3 spans 12 amino acids. Written as DNA, the CDR3 is TGTGCCAGCAGCGCGATGACAGGGTTAGCTTTCTTT. It translates to CASSAMTGLAFF.